A selection of T cell receptor beta chains follows, all from one sample in a study of blood T cells in healthy people across ages. One entry per CDR3 protein, called by TCRdb with MiXCR from the 5' RACE reads. Among 800,000 to 900,000 distinct CDR3 sequences, about 62% were seen once, and the ten largest hold roughly 25%. The sequencing input was blood. These receptor sequences come from a man younger than 45 in good health. CDR3s include the opening cysteine and the closing phenylalanine or tryptophan. D genes are given only for firm matches. Size is stated for part of the rows, as once, few or many counts, or as a class when the clone is expanded.

>.|TRBV25-1|.|TRBJ1-2
CASSDIRSYGYTF
TGTGCCAGCAGTGATATTAGGAGCTATGGCTACACCTTC
>.|TRBV6-5|.|TRBJ2-7
CASSYGNYEQYF
TGTGCCAGCAGTTACGGGAACTACGAGCAGTACTTC
>.|TRBV28|few|TRBJ1-5
CASGWGGGQPQHF
TGTGCCAGCGGGTGGGGGGGCGGTCAGCCCCAGCATTTT
>TRBD1|TRBV4-3|.|TRBJ2-5
CASSQGRTGLETQYF
TGCGCCAGCAGCCAAGGGCGGACAGGGTTGGAGACCCAGTACTTC
>.|TRBV21-1|.|TRBJ2-4
CASSKDDNSQRAKNIQYF
TGTGCCAGCAGCAAAGATGATAACAGTCAACGGGCCAAAAACATTCAGTACTTC
>.|TRBV4-2|.|TRBJ2-1
CASSLAWGDEQFF
TGTGCCAGCAGCTTAGCTTGGGGGGATGAGCAGTTCTTC
>TRBD1|TRBV7-3|.|TRBJ1-1
CASSPNPGTGGEAFF
TGTGCCAGCAGCCCCAACCCTGGGACAGGGGGTGAAGCTTTCTTT
>TRBD2|TRBV28|few|TRBJ2-7
CASSVSGGISYEQYF
TGTGCCAGCAGCGTTAGCGGGGGAATCTCCTACGAGCAGTACTTC
>TRBD1|TRBV29-1|few|TRBJ2-6
CSVEGPDRGPSGANVLTF
TGCAGCGTGGAAGGCCCGGACAGGGGGCCTAGTGGGGCCAACGTCCTGACTTTC
>.|TRBV3-1|.|TRBJ2-5
CASSQSVGQETQYF
TGTGCCAGCAGCCAGAGCGTGGGACAAGAGACCCAGTACTTC
>.|TRBV6-2/TRBV6-3|few|TRBJ2-3
CASSLPGLGVEVTQYF
TGTGCCAGCAGTCTACCGGGGCTAGGGGTTGAAGTTACGCAGTATTTT
>.|TRBV29-1|.|TRBJ2-1
CSVLPRGGLWDEQFF
TGCAGCGTGTTGCCACGGGGAGGTCTTTGGGATGAGCAGTTCTTC
>TRBD1|TRBV20-1|.|TRBJ1-6
CSAGSTGRSPLHF
TGCAGTGCTGGCTCGACAGGGCGTTCACCCCTCCACTTT
>TRBD2|TRBV6-2/TRBV6-3|once|TRBJ2-1
CASSPEGGGALYEQFF
TGTGCCAGCAGTCCCGAAGGCGGGGGGGCCCTCTATGAGCAGTTCTTC
>.|TRBV4-3|.|TRBJ2-3
CASSQDYRDTQYF
TGCGCCAGCAGCCAAGATTACCGAGATACGCAGTATTTT
>.|TRBV15|.|TRBJ2-3
CATSRDPGHTDTQYF
TGTGCCACCAGCAGAGATCCAGGACACACAGATACGCAGTATTTT
>TRBD2|TRBV5-5|.|TRBJ2-7
CASSYGTSTSYEQYF
TGTGCCAGCAGCTACGGGACTAGCACATCCTACGAGCAGTACTTC
>.|TRBV7-3|many|TRBJ2-2
CASSPGVSGELFF
TGTGCCAGCAGTCCAGGGGTATCCGGGGAGCTGTTTTTT
>.|TRBV5-6|.|TRBJ2-4
CASTDLDGIQYF
TGTGCCAGCACCGACTTAGACGGCATTCAGTACTTC
>TRBD1|TRBV7-9|once|TRBJ1-2
CASSPTPRQGNYGYTF
TGTGCCAGCAGCCCCACTCCGAGACAGGGAAACTATGGCTACACCTTC
>TRBD2|TRBV4-3|.|TRBJ2-3
CASSHRLAGGYTDTQYF
TGCGCCAGCAGCCACCGATTAGCGGGGGGGTACACAGATACGCAGTATTTT
>TRBD1|TRBV9|.|TRBJ2-2
CASSVTQGATGELFF
TGTGCCAGCAGCGTAACACAGGGGGCAACCGGGGAGCTGTTTTTT
>.|TRBV20-1|.|TRBJ2-7
CSVKDTSYEQYF
TGCAGTGTTAAGGACACCTCCTACGAGCAGTACTTC
>.|TRBV3-1|.|TRBJ1-2
CASSQTVHGYTF
TGTGCCAGCAGCCAGACGGTTCATGGCTACACCTTC
>.|TRBV6-6|.|TRBJ1-5
CASIEGVSSNQPQHF
TGTGCCAGCATCGAGGGGGTTTCGAGCAATCAGCCCCAGCATTTT
>.|TRBV20-1|.|TRBJ2-5
CSAPGTGLGTQYF
TGCAGTGCCCCGGGAACAGGCCTAGGGACCCAGTACTTC
>.|TRBV2|.|TRBJ2-7
CASSSTASYEQNF
TGTGCCAGCAGTAGTACGGCTTCCTACGAGCAGAACTTC
>.|TRBV29-1|once|TRBJ1-2
CSVEEWSHRDYGYTF
TGCAGCGTTGAAGAGTGGAGCCACAGAGACTATGGCTACACCTTC
>TRBD1|TRBV13|.|TRBJ1-2
CASSRGAQGAYGYTF
TGTGCCAGCAGCCGAGGGGCTCAGGGGGCCTATGGCTACACCTTC
>.|TRBV4-1|.|TRBJ1-2
CASSQDEPLGYTF
TGCGCCAGCAGCCAAGACGAACCTCTGGGCTACACCTTC
>.|TRBV20-1|few|TRBJ2-6
CSARDVTSGANVLTF
TGCAGTGCTAGAGATGTCACATCTGGGGCCAACGTCCTGACTTTC
>TRBD1|TRBV28|few|TRBJ1-4
CASRRGTGSSWGLFF
TGTGCCAGCAGGAGGGGGACAGGGTCGTCTTGGGGACTGTTTTTT
>TRBD2|TRBV7-2|.|TRBJ2-1
CASSLNAGDHNEQFF
TGTGCCAGCAGCTTAAATGCGGGGGACCACAATGAGCAGTTCTTC
>TRBD1|TRBV10-3|.|TRBJ2-7
CAISEPIDRGAVYEQYF
TGTGCCATCAGTGAACCCATTGACAGGGGAGCCGTCTACGAGCAGTACTTC
>.|TRBV5-1|many|TRBJ2-5
CASSLAGAVRETQYF
TGCGCCAGCAGCTTGGCCGGCGCGGTCCGAGAGACCCAGTACTTC
>.|TRBV20-1|.|TRBJ1-5
CSARGPPGQYQPQHF
TGCAGTGCTAGAGGGCCCCCGGGGCAATATCAGCCCCAGCATTTT
>TRBD1|TRBV28|.|TRBJ2-5
CASSSPGQGADETQYF
TGTGCCAGCAGCTCTCCGGGACAGGGGGCCGATGAGACCCAGTACTTC
>TRBD2|TRBV28|.|TRBJ2-5
CASSPGGSWQETQYF
TGTGCCAGCAGTCCCGGGGGGAGTTGGCAAGAGACCCAGTACTTC
>.|TRBV6-5|.|TRBJ2-1
CAGTPPRGGYNEQFF
TGTGCCGGCACCCCCCCGCGAGGTGGCTACAATGAGCAGTTCTTC
>.|TRBV18|.|TRBJ2-7
CASKKQVSYEQYF
TGTGCCAGCAAAAAACAGGTTTCCTACGAGCAGTACTTC
>.|TRBV27|.|TRBJ2-7
CASSLRPVNEQYF
TGTGCCAGCAGTTTACGGCCAGTTAACGAGCAGTACTTC
>.|TRBV5-5|.|TRBJ2-5
CASSFLSGQKQETQYF
TGTGCCAGCAGCTTCTTGAGCGGACAGAAGCAAGAGACCCAGTACTTC
>TRBD1|TRBV27|.|TRBJ2-3
CASSSYHGLGTGGRTDTQYF
TGTGCCAGCAGTTCTTACCATGGTCTAGGGACAGGGGGCCGGACAGATACGCAGTATTTT
>.|TRBV20-1|few|TRBJ2-7
CSAREAGNVYEQYF
TGCAGTGCTAGAGAGGCAGGGAATGTCTACGAGCAGTACTTC
>TRBD2|TRBV20-1|few|TRBJ2-7
CSAYRGGGYEQYF
TGCAGTGCTTATCGGGGGGGCGGGTACGAGCAGTACTTC
>TRBD2|TRBV6-1|few|TRBJ2-1
CASSEGLAYNEQFF
TGTGCCAGCAGTGAGGGACTAGCGTACAATGAGCAGTTCTTC
>TRBD1|TRBV27|few|TRBJ2-1
CASTSRDRGLNEQFF
TGTGCCAGCACTTCCCGGGACAGGGGGTTGAATGAGCAGTTCTTC
>.|TRBV6-2/TRBV6-3|.|TRBJ2-3
CASSFIPRAGTDTQYF
TGTGCCAGCAGTTTTATCCCCAGAGCGGGCACAGATACGCAGTATTTT